This T cell receptor beta chain came from a study of blood T cells in healthy people across ages. Study-wide points: While age rose, TCR beta diversity per million T cells dropped in a roughly linear way.

Germline CDR1 and CDR2: SGHAT and FQNNGV. The V end was cut by 1 base, the J end by 6 bases, with 12 bases between. This CDR3 spans 14 amino acids. Comment on this clonotype: The antigen is not known.

The people who gave samples were healthy Caucasians from Russia, aged 6 to 90. It was with a sample-barcoded 5' primer and a J-beta primer mix that a second PCR of about 6 to 12 cycles was run. TCRdb ran MiXCR on the 5' RACE reads and lists one entry per CDR3 protein. The sample gives about 1,600,000 distinct CDR3 sequences, roughly 40% of which show up once; less than 8% is in the top ten. This rearrangement joins TRBV11-2 to TRBJ1-1, with D unclear. Sequenced sample: blood. This receptor was identified in a woman between 18 and 29 years old in good health. This chain's CDR3 is CASSLGGFGAEAFF. The CDR3 DNA is TGTGCCAGCAGCTTAGGCGGTTTTGGTGCTGAAGCTTTCTTT.